The TCR beta chain under discussion was sequenced for a study of blood T cells in healthy people across ages. A J-beta primer mix and a sample-barcoded 5' primer were used in a second PCR of roughly 7 to 12 cycles. One entry per CDR3 protein results from TCRdb running MiXCR on the 5' RACE reads. Counted here are some 1,000,000 distinct CDR3 sequences, under 30% occurring once; the ten biggest clones make up around 0.7%. Regarding this clonotype: Antigen: not known.

The CDR3 sequence is 16 residues long. Per germline, CDR1 SGHTA and CDR2 FQGNSA. Study-wide points: Unsorted PBMC input precluded a conclusive naive versus antigen-experienced comparison.

These sequences were also reported in another study, on T cells of mothers and their children. That source adds: Thymic selection shapes TCR recombination output in related pairs, and it does so similarly in unrelated pairs. The authors identified no persistent microchimeric T cell clones.

This chain links TRBV7-2 with TRBJ2-7; 11 nucleotides align to TRBD1. The assigned J gene may be wrong: the sequence end matches TRBJ2-5 better. The clonotype was recovered from a girl aged 2-10 years in good health. The sample comprised blood. The CDR3 coding sequence is TGTGCCAGCAGCTCCAGGACCGGGACAGGGGGAGAGACCCAGTACTTC. It yields the protein CASSSRTGTGGETQYF.